The table lists the clone carrying this T cell receptor (beta chain) with a few counts. Its antigen is unknown. Per germline, CDR1 MNHEY and CDR2 SVGAGI. This CDR3 contains 12 residues. V dropped 7 bases and J dropped 7; count of bases not matched to a gene: 7. Conversion of TCR transcripts into cDNA relied on 5'RACE template switching, which added a universal primer site and UMIs. In TCRdb, the 5' RACE reads were re-called with MiXCR into one record per CDR3 protein. The data show 600,000 to 750,000 distinct CDR3 sequences, 10% to 15% seen once. The data are from a study of T cells after yellow fever vaccination. The overall study: Fractions low in cell number were prepared with SMART-Seq v4 Ultra Low Input.

Findings and limits, study-wide: Booster sampling recovered most clones from primary vaccination (96% CD4, approximately 90% CD8). FACS-sorted repertoires could harbor abundant contaminating bulk-population clonotypes.

The chain is built from TRBV6-5 and TRBJ2-7; 7 bases map to TRBD2. The sequence derives from a young man who received the YFV17D yellow fever vaccine. Here the sequenced sample was PBMCs, taken on the day of the yellow fever booster vaccination. This CDR3 reads CASKTSPGEQYF. CDR3 nucleotides: TGTGCCAGCAAGACTAGCCCGGGGGAGCAGTACTTC.